This T cell receptor (beta chain) was captured by sequencing in a study of T cells expressing NK-cell markers. Whole-study findings and limits: Several of the donors carried dominant NKG2C+ clonotypes that took up roughly 1.0-8% of their CD8+ T cells. Whether expanded NKG2C-expressing T cell clones recognize HCMV is unknown.

For each CDR3 protein, TCRdb gives one entry from its re-call of the 5' RACE reads, without DNA. This sample's clone table lists roughly 120,000 distinct CDR3 sequences. Note on this clonotype: Its antigen is currently unknown.

CDR1 is SGHRS and CDR2 is YFSETQ in the germline V gene. The CDR3 is 13 residues long. This TCR came from a woman between 18 and 70 years old in good health. The genes are TRBV5-1 and TRBJ1-5; the TCRdb D gene call, TRBD1, has no DNA to confirm it. The sample taken for sequencing was blood T cells: a sorted CD56 or NKG2C T cell subset, CD4+ or CD8+ T cells, or bulk PBMC T cells (not recorded which). The CDR3 is CASSGTGEQPQHF.